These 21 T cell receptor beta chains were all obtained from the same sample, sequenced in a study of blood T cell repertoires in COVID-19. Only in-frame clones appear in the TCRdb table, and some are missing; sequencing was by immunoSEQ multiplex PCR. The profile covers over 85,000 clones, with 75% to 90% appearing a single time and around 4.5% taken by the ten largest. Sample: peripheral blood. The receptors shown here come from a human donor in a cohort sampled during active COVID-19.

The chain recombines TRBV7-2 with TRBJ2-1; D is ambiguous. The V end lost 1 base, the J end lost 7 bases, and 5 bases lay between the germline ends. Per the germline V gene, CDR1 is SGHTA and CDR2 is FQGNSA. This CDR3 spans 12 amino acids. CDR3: CASSLDLNEQFF. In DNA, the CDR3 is TGTGCCAGCAGCTTAGATCTTAATGAGCAGTTCTTC. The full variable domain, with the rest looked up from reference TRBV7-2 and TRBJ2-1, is GAGVSQSPSNKVTEKGKDVELRCDPISGHTALYWYRQSLGQGLEFLIYFQGNSAPDKSGLPSDRFSAERTGGSVSTLTIQRTQQEDSAVYLCASSLDLNEQFFGPGTRLTVL.

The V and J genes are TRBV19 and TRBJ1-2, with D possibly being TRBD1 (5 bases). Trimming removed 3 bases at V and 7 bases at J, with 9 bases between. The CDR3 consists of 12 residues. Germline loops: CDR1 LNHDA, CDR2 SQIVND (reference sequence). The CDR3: CASSISGPGYTF. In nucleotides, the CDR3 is TGTGCCAGTAGTATTTCAGGGCCTGGCTACACCTTC.

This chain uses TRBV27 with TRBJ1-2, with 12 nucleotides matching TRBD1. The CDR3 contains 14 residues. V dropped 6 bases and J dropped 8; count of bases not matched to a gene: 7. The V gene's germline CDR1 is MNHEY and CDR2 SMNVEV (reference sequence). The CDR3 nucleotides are TGTGCCAGCAGCCAAATTGGGACAGGGGGCGGCTACACCTTC. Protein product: CASSQIGTGGGYTF.

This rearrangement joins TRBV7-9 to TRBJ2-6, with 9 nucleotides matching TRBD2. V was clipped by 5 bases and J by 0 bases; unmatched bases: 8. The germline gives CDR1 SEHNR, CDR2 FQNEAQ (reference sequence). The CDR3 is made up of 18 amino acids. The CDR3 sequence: CASSPGLAKISGANVLTF. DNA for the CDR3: TGTGCCAGCAGCCCGGGACTAGCAAAGATCTCTGGGGCCAACGTCCTGACTTTC. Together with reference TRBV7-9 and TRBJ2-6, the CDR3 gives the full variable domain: DTGVSQNPRHKITKRGQNVTFRCDPISEHNRLYWYRQTLGQGPEFLTYFQNEAQLEKSRLLSDRFSAERPKGSFSTLEIQRTEQGDSAMYLCASSPGLAKISGANVLTFGAGSRLTVL.

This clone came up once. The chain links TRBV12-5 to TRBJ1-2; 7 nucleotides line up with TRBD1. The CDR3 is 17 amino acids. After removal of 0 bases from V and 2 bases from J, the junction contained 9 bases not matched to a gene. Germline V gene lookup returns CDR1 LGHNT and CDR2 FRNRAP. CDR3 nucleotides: TGTGCTAGTGGTTTGGTAATCTCCCGGGACAGAAACTATGGCTACACCTTC. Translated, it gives CASGLVISRDRNYGYTF.

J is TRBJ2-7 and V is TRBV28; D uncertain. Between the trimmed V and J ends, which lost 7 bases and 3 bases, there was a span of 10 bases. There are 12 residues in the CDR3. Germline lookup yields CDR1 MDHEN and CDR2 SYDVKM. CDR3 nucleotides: TGTGCCAGCACGAGAAGACTCTACGAGCAGTACTTC. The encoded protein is CASTRRLYEQYF.

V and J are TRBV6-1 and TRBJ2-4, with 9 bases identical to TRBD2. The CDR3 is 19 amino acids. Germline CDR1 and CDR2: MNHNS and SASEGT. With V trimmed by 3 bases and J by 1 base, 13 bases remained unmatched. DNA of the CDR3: TGTGCCAGCAGTGAGATGAGCGGGGGGCAGAAATACGCCAAAAACATTCAGTACTTC. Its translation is CASSEMSGGQKYAKNIQYF.

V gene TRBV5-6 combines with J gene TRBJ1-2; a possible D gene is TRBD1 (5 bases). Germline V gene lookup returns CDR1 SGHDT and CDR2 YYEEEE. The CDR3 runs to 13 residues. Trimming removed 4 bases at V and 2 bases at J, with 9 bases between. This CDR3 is CASSIRQNYGYTF. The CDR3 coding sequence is TGTGCCAGCAGCATTAGACAGAACTATGGCTACACCTTC.

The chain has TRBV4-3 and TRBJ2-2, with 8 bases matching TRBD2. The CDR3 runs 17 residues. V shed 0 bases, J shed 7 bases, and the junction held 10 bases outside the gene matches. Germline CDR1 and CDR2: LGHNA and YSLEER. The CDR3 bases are TGCGCCAGCAGCCAAGATTGGGGGCTAGCGGGCGTCGGGGAGCTGTTTTTT. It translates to CASSQDWGLAGVGELFF.

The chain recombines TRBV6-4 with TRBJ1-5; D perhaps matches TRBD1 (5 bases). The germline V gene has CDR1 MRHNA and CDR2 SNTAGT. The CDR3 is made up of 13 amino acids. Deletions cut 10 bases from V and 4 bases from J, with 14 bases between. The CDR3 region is CATSSGRNQPQHF. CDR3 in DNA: TGTGCCACCTCTTCAGGGCGGAATCAGCCCCAGCATTTT.

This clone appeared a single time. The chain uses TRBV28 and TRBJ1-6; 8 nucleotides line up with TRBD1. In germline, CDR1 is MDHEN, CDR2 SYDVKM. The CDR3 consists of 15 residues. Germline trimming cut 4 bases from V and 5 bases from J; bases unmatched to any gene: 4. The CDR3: CASSSTGDNNSPLHF. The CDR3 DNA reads TGTGCCAGCAGTTCGACAGGGGATAATAATTCACCCCTCCACTTT.

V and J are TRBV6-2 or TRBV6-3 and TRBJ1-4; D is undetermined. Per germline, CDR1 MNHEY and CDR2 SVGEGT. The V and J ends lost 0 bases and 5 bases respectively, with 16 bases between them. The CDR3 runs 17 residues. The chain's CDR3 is CASSYSPGGRGNEKLFF. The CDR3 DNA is TGTGCCAGCAGTTACTCCCCTGGAGGGCGAGGGAATGAAAAACTGTTTTTT.

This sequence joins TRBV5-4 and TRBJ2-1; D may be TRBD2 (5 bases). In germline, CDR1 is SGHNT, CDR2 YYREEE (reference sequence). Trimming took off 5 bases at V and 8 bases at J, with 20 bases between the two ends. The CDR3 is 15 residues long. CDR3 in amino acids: CASSYRENWSHEQFF. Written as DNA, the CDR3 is TGTGCCAGCAGTTATAGGGAGAATTGGAGCCATGAGCAGTTCTTC.

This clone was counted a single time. The CDR3 reads CAWNGRDNLYEQYF. The CDR3 nucleotides are TGTGCCTGGAATGGCCGGGACAATCTCTACGAGCAGTACTTC. The chain employs TRBV30 and TRBJ2-7, with a tentative D call TRBD1 (6 bases). V lost 4 bases and J lost 3, with 16 bases in between. Per the germline V gene, CDR1 is GTSNPN and CDR2 is SVGIG (reference sequence). This CDR3 has 14 amino acids. Using reference TRBV30 and TRBJ2-7 for the parts outside the CDR3, the full variable domain is SQTIHQWPATLVQPVGSPLSLECTVEGTSNPNLYWYRQAAGRGLQLLFYSVGIGQISSEVPQNLSASRPQDRQFILSSKKLLLSDSGFYLCAWNGRDNLYEQYFGPGTRLTVT.

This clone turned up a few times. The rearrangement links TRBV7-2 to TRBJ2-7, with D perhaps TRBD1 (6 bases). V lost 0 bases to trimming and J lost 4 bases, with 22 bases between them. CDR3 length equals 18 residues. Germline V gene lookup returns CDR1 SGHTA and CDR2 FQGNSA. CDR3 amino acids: CASSLAGQGSFWGYEQYF. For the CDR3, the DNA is TGTGCCAGCAGCTTAGCAGGGCAGGGGAGCTTTTGGGGGTACGAGCAGTACTTC.

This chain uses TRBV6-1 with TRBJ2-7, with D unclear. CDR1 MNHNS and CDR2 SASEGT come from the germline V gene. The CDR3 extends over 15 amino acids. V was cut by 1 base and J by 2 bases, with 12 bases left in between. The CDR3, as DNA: TGTGCCAGCAGTGAAGTAGCACCAGAGCCCTACGAGCAGTACTTC. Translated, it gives CASSEVAPEPYEQYF.

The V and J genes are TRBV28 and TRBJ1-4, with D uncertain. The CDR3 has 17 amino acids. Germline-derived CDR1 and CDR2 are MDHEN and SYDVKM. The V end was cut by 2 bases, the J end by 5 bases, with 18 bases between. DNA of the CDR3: TGTGCCAGCAGTTTAAATTCGCGTTTGACTGTGAATGAAAAACTGTTTTTT. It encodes CASSLNSRLTVNEKLFF.

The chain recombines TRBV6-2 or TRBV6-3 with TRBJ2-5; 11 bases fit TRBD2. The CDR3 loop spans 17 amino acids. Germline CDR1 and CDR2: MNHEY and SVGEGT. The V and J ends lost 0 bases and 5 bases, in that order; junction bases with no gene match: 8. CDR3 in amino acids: CASSYSVLAGGLETQYF. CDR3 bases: TGTGCCAGCAGTTACTCGGTCTTAGCGGGGGGGCTCGAGACCCAGTACTTC.

The CDR3 sequence is CASSVDGGKYNEQFF. Written as DNA, the CDR3 is TGTGCCAGCAGCGTAGACGGGGGGAAATACAATGAGCAGTTCTTC. This chain connects TRBV9 to TRBJ2-1, with 7 bases lining up with TRBD2. V dropped 0 bases and J dropped 4; count of bases not matched to a gene: 4. The germline V gene has CDR1 SGDLS and CDR2 YYNGEE. The CDR3 has 15 residues. Using reference TRBV9 and TRBJ2-1 for the parts outside the CDR3, the full variable domain is DSGVTQTPKHLITATGQRVTLRCSPRSGDLSVYWYQQSLDQGLQFLIQYYNGEERAKGNILERFSAQQFPDLHSELNLSSLELGDSALYFCASSVDGGKYNEQFFGPGTRLTVL.

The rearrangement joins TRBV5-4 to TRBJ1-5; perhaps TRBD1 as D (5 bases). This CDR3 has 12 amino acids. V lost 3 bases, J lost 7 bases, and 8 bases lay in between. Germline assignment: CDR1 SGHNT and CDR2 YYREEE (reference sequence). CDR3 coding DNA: TGTGCCAGCAGCTACAGGCTCCAGCCCCAGCATTTT. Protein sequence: CASSYRLQPQHF.

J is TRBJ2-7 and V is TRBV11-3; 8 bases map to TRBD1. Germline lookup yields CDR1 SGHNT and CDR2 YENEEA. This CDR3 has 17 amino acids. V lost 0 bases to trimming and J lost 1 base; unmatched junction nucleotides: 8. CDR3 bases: TGTGCCAGCAGCTTAGAGAGGTGGGACAGGTTATCCTACGAGCAGTACTTC. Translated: CASSLERWDRLSYEQYF.